This T cell receptor beta chain comes out of a study of T cells after yellow fever vaccination. TCRdb reprocessed the 5' RACE reads via MiXCR and lists one record per CDR3 protein. This sample has some 100,000 distinct CDR3 sequences; roughly 9% occur once, and the top ten carry 16%. Sequenced here: CD8+ T cells not binding an NS4B(214-222) dextramer, sorted from PBMCs, sampled less than 16 days after the first yellow fever vaccination. The sequence was obtained from a man aged 18 to 30 who received the YFV17D yellow fever vaccine.

CDR3 nucleotides: TGTGCCAGCAGCTTGGGACTAGCGGGGGGGCCGGAGACCCAGTACTTC. Encoded protein: CASSLGLAGGPETQYF. This sequence joins TRBV7-9 and TRBJ2-5, with 16 bases aligning to TRBD2. The V gene's germline CDR1 is SEHNR and CDR2 FQNEAQ (reference sequence). This CDR3 comprises 16 residues. Trimming cost V 3 bases and J 5 bases; bases outside gene matches: 3.